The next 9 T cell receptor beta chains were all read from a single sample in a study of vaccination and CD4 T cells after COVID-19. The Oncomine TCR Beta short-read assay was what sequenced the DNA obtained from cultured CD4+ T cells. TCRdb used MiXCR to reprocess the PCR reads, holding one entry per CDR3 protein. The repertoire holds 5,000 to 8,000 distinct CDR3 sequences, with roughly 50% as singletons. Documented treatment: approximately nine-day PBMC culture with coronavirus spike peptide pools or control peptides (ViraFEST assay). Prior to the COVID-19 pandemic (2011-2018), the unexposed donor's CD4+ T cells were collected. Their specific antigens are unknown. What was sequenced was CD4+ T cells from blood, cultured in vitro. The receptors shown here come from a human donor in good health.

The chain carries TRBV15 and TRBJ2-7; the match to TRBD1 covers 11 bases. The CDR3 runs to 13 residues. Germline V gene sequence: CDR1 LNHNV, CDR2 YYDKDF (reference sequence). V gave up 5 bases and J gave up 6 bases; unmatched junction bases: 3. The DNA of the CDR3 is TGTGCCACCAGCGGGGGACAGGGGGTCGAGCAGTACTTC. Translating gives CATSGGQGVEQYF.

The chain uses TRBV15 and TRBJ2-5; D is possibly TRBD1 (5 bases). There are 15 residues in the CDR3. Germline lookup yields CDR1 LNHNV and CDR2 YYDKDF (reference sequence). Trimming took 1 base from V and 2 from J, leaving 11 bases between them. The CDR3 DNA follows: TGTGCCACCAGCAGAGCCACAGGCGTACAAGAGACCCAGTACTTC. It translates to CATSRATGVQETQYF.

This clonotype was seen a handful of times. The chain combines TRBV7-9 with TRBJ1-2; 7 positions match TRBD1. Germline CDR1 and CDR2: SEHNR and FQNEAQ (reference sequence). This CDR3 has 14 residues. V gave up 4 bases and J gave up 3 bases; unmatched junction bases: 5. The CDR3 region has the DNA TGTGCCAGCAGCTCGACAGGGAGTGACTATGGCTACACCTTC. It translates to CASSSTGSDYGYTF.

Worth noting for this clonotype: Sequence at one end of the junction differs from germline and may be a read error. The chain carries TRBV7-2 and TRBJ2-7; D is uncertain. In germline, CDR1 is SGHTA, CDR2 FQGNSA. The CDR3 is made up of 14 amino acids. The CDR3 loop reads CASSPIRVGYERYF. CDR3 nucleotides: TGTGCCAGCAGCCCAATTCGGGTCGGATACGAGCGGTACTTC. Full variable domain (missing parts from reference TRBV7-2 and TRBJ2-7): GAGVSQSPSNKVTEKGKDVELRCDPISGHTALYWYRQSLGQGLEFLIYFQGNSAPDKSGLPSDRFSAERTGGSVSTLTIQRTQQEDSAVYLCASSPIRVGYERYFGPGTRLTVT.

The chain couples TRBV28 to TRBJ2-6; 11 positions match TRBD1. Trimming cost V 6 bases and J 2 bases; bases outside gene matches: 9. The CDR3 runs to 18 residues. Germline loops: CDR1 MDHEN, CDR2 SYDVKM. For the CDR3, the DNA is TGTGCCAGCAGCCTGATTCCGGGACAGGGGGCTGGGGCCAACGTCCTGACTTTC. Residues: CASSLIPGQGAGANVLTF. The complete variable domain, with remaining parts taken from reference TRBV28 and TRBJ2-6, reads DVKVTQSSRYLVKRTGEKVFLECVQDMDHENMFWYRQDPGLGLRLIYFSYDVKMKEKGDIPEGYSVSREKKERFSLILESASTNQTSMYLCASSLIPGQGAGANVLTFGAGSRLTVL.

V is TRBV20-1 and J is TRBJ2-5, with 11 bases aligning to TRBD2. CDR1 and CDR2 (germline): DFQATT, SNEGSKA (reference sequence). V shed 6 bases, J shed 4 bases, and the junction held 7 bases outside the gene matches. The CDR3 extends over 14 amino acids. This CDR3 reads CSAAIAGGRETQYF. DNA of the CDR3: TGCAGTGCCGCGATAGCGGGGGGGCGAGAGACCCAGTACTTC.

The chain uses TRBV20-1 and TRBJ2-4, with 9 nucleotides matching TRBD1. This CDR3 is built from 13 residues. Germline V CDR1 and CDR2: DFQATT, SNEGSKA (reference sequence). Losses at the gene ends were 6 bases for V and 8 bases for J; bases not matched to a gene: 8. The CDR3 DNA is TGCAGTGCCTGGGGACAGGGTGGAGACATTCAGTACTTC. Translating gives CSAWGQGGDIQYF.

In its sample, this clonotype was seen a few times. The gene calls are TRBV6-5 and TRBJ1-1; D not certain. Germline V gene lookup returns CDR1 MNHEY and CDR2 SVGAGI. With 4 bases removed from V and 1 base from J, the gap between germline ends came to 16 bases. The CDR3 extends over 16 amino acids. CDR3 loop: CASSFREGRRNTEAFF. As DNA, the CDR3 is TGTGCCAGCAGTTTTCGTGAGGGAAGGCGGAACACTGAAGCTTTCTTT.

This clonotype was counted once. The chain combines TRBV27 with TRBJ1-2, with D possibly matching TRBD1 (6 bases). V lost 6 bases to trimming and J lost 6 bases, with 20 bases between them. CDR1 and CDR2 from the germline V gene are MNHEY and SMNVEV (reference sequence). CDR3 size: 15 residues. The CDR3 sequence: CASRTPRNRAHGYTF. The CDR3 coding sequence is TGTGCCAGCAGAACCCCCAGGAACAGGGCGCATGGCTACACCTTC.